These T cell receptor beta chains were read from a single sample in a study of T cell responses to AZD1222 COVID-19 vaccine. Sequenced by immunoSEQ multiplex PCR; TCRdb stores in-frame clones only, minus some. The sample lists 130,000 or so clones; about 93% were seen once. The input for sequencing was peripheral blood, taken on day 0 of AZD1222 vaccination. Every receptor here comes from an adult in good health. The conserved cysteine and the conserved F or W are not part of the CDR3 here. A D gene is named only where the DNA matches it firmly.

cdr3_aa	v_call	j_call	d_call
ASSPRTGNGYT	TRBV11-1	TRBJ1-2	TRBD1
AWSLGLGINEQF	TRBV30	TRBJ2-1	TRBD2
ASSTTGTDTQY	TRBV19	TRBJ2-3	-
ASSELGDLDIYGYT	TRBV6-1	TRBJ1-2	-
ASSPGIPNYGYT	TRBV5-1	TRBJ1-2	-
ASSRRENYGYT	TRBV6-1	TRBJ1-2	-
ASSHRDGRINYGYT	TRBV3-1/TRBV3-2	TRBJ1-2	-
ASSFWTGVGEQY	TRBV5-6	TRBJ2-7	-
ASSLDPTGYGYT	TRBV5-4	TRBJ1-2	TRBD1
ASSPQDRYGYT	TRBV19	TRBJ1-2	-
ASSGGDTQNTEAF	TRBV5-1	TRBJ1-1	-
ASSPGDFQETQY	TRBV3-1/TRBV3-2	TRBJ2-5	-
ASSQGRARRSNTEAF	TRBV4-1	TRBJ1-1	-
ASGLGQGRNQPQH	TRBV12-5	TRBJ1-5	TRBD1
ASSLAGGNTIY	TRBV7-3	TRBJ1-3	-
ASSYSLSDSNYGYT	TRBV6-5	TRBJ1-2	-